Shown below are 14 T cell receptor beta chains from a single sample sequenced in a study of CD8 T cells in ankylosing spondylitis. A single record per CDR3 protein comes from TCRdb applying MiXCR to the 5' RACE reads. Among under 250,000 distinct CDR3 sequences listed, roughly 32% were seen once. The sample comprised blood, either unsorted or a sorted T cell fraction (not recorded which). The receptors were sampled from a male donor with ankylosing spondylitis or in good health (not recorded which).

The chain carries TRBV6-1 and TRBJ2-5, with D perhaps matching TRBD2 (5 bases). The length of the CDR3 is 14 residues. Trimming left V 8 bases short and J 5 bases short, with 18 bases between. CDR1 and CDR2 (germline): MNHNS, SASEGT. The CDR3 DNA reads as TGTGCCAGCGGGGTGGAACGAACGGGGGAGACCCAGTACTTC. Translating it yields CASGVERTGETQYF.

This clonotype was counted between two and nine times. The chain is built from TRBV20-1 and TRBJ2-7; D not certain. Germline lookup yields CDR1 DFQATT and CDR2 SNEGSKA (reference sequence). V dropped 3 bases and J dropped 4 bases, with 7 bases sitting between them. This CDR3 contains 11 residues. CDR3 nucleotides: TGCAGTGCTAGCCCAGAGTACGAGCAGTACTTC. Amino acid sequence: CSASPEYEQYF.

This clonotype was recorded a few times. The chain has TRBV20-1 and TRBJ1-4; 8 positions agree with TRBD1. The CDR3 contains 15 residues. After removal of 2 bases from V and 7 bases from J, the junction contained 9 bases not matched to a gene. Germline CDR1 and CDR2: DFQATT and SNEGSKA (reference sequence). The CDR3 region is CSARRVQGAGEKLFF. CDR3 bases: TGCAGTGCTAGAAGGGTCCAGGGGGCGGGTGAAAAACTGTTTTTT.

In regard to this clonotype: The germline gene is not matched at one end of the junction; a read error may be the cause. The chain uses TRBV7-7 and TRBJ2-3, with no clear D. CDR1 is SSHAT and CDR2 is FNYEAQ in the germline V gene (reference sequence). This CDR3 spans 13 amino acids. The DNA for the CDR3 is TGTGCTAGCAGCCCCCACCTCACAGATACGCAGTATTTT. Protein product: CASSPHLTDTQYF.

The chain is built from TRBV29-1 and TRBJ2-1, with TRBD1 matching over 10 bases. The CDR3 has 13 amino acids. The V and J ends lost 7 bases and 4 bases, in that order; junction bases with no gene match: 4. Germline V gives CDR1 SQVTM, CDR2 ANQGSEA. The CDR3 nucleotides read TGCAGCGCTGTGGACAGGGGGTACAATGAGCAGTTCTTC. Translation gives CSAVDRGYNEQFF.

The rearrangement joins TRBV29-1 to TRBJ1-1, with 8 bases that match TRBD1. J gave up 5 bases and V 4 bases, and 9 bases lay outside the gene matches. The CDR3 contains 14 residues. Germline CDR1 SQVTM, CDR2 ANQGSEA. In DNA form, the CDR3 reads TGCAGCGTTGTTCCAGGGGGCATGGGTACTGAAGCTTTCTTT. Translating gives CSVVPGGMGTEAFF. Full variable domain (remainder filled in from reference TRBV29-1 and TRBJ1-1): SAVISQKPSRDICQRGTSLTIQCQVDSQVTMMFWYRQQPGQSLTLIATANQGSEATYESGFVIDKFPISRPNLTFSTLTVSNMSPEDSSIYLCSVVPGGMGTEAFFGQGTRLTVV.

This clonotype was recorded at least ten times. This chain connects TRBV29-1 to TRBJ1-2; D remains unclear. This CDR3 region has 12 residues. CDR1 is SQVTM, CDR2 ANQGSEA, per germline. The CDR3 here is CSAAGLDYGYTF. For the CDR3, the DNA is TGCAGTGCGGCCGGGTTGGACTATGGCTACACCTTC.

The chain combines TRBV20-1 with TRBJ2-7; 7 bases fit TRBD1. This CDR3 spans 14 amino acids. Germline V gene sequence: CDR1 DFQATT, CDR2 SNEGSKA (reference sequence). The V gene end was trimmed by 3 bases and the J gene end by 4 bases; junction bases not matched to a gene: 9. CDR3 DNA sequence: TGCAGTGCTAGGACGCTCGAGGGGGCTTACGAGCAGTACTTC. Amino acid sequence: CSARTLEGAYEQYF.

Here the CDR3 DNA reads TGTGCCAGCAGTTACGCGGTCCGGAGTCCTCCCTATGGCTACACCTTC. It is translated as CASSYAVRSPPYGYTF. The chain employs TRBV6-2 or TRBV6-3 and TRBJ1-2, with unresolved D. Per germline, CDR1 MNHEY and CDR2 SVGEGT. The CDR3 runs to 16 residues. V gave up 2 bases and J gave up 4 bases, with 17 bases separating them.

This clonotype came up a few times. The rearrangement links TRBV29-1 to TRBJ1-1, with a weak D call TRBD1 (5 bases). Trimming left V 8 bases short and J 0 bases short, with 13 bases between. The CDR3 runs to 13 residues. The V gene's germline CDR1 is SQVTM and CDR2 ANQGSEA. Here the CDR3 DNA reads TGCAGCCTACGACAGAACCTGAACACTGAAGCTTTCTTT. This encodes CSLRQNLNTEAFF.

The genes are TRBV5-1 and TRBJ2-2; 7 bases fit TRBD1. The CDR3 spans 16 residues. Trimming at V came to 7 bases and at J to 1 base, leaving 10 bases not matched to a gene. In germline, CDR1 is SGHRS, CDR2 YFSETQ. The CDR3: CASSPQGPLNTGELFF. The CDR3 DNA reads TGCGCCAGCTCCCCACAGGGGCCACTGAACACCGGGGAGCTGTTTTTT.

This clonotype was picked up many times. CDR3 DNA sequence: TGCAGCGTTGTGCTTAACACTGAAGCTTTCTTT. Its protein is CSVVLNTEAFF. The V call is TRBV29-1, the J call TRBJ1-1; no clear D. This CDR3 region has 11 residues. Trimming left V 4 bases short and J 2 bases short, with 5 bases between. In germline, CDR1 is SQVTM, CDR2 ANQGSEA.

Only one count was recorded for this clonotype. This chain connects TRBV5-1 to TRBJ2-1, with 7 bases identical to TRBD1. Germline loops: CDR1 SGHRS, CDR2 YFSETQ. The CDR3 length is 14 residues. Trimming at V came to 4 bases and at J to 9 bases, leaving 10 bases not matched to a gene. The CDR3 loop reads CASSARTGNGEQFF. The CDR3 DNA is TGCGCCAGCAGCGCCCGGACAGGTAATGGTGAGCAGTTCTTC. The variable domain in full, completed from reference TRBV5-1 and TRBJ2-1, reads KAGVTQTPRYLIKTRGQQVTLSCSPISGHRSVSWYQQTPGQGLQFLFEYFSETQRNKGNFPGRFSGRQFSNSRSEMNVSTLELGDSALYLCASSARTGNGEQFFGPGTRLTVL.

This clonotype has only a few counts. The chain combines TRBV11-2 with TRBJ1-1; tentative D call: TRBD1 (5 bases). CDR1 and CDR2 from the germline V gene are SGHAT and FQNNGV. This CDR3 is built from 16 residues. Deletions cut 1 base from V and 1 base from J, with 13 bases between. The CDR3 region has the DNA TGTGCCAGCAGCTTAGGGGGACTGGGGAGGAACACTGAAGCTTTCTTT. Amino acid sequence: CASSLGGLGRNTEAFF.